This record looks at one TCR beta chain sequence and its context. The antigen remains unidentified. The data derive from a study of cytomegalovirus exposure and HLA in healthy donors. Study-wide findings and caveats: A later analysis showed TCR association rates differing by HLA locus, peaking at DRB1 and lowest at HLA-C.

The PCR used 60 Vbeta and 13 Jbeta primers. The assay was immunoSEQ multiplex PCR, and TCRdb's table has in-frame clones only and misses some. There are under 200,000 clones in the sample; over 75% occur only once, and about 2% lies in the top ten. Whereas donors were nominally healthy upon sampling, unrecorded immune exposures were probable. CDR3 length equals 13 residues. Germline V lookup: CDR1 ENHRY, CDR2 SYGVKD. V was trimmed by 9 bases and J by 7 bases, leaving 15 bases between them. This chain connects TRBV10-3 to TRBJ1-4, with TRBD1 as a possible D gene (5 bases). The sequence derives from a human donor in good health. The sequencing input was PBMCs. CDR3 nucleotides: TGTGCCATGAATACAGGTCTGGGTGAAAAACTGTTTTTT. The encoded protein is CAMNTGLGEKLFF.